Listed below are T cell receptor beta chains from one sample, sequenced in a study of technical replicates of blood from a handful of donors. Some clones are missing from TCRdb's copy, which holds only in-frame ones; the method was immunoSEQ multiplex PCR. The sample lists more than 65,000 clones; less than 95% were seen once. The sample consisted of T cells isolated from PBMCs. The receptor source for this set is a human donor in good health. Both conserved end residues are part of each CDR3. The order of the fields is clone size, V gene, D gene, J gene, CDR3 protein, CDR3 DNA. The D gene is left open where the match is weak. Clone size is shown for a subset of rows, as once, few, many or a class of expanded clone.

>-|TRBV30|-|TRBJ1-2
CAWSPGYGYTF
TGTGCCTGGAGTCCAGGCTATGGCTACACCTTC
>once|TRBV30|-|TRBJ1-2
CASRDYGYTF
TGTGCCTCACGCGACTATGGCTACACCTTC
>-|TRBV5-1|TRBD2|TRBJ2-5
CASSLRPLAGGHQETQYF
TGCGCCAGCAGCTTGCGCCCGTTAGCGGGGGGCCATCAAGAGACCCAGTACTTC
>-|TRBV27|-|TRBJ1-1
CASSLSVNTEAFF
TGTGCCAGCAGTTTGTCAGTGAACACTGAAGCTTTCTTT
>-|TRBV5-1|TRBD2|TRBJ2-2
CASSTGEGQRNTGELFF
TGCGCCAGCAGCACCGGGGAGGGTCAGAGAAACACCGGGGAGCTGTTTTTT
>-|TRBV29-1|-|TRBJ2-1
CSVEDGAASYNEQFF
TGCAGCGTTGAAGATGGGGCGGCCTCCTACAATGAGCAGTTCTTC
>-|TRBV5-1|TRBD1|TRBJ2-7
CASSLTGVNYEQYF
TGCGCCAGCAGCTTAACAGGGGTTAATTACGAGCAGTACTTC
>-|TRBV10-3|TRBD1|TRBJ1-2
CAISTPTGIFYGYTF
TGTGCCATCAGTACCCCGACAGGGATCTTCTATGGCTACACCTTC
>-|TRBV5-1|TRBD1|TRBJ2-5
CASSLDRGSQYF
TGCGCCAGCAGCTTGGACAGGGGAAGCCAGTACTTC
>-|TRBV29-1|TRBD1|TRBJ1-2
CSVEDNDRAIGYTF
TGCAGCGTTGAAGACAATGACAGGGCAATCGGCTACACCTTC
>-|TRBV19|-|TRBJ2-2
CASSIQGHGELFF
TGTGCCAGTAGTATACAGGGTCACGGGGAGCTGTTTTTT
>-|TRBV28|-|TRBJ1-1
CASSPSGMVPEAFF
TGTGCCAGCAGTCCATCGGGGATGGTCCCTGAAGCTTTCTTT
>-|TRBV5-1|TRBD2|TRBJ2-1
CASSYTGTSGIFYNEQFF
TGCGCCAGCAGCTATACCGGGACTAGCGGGATCTTCTACAATGAGCAGTTCTTC
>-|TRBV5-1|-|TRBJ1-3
CASSLGLSGNTIYF
TGCGCCAGCAGCTTGGGACTCTCTGGAAACACCATATATTTT
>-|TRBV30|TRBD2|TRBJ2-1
CAWKRGTYNEQFF
TGTGCCTGGAAGCGGGGAACATACAATGAGCAGTTCTTC
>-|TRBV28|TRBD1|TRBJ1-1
CASTRTGREGEAFF
TGTGCCAGCACCCGGACAGGGCGGGAGGGTGAAGCTTTCTTT
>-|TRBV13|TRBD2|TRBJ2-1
CASSLVGGGPYNEQFF
TGTGCCAGCAGCTTAGTAGGCGGGGGGCCCTACAATGAGCAGTTCTTC
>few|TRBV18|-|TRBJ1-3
CASSPSPSGNTIYF
TGTGCCAGCTCACCCAGTCCTTCTGGAAACACCATATATTTT
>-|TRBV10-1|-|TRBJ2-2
CASSDGGNTGELFF
TGCGCCAGCAGTGACGGGGGGAACACCGGGGAGCTGTTTTTT
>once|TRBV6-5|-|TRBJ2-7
CASSYSGSGAEQYF
TGTGCCAGCAGTTACTCCGGGTCTGGGGCCGAGCAGTACTTC
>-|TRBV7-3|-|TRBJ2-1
CASSPTSINEQFF
TGTGCCAGCAGCCCTACTAGCATCAATGAGCAGTTCTTC
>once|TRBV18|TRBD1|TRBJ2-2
CASSGGTGNTGELFF
TGTGCCAGCTCAGGCGGGACAGGGAACACCGGGGAGCTGTTTTTT
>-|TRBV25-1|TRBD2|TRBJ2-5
CASSTYGGAPETQYF
TGTGCCAGCAGTACTTACGGGGGGGCCCCGGAGACCCAGTACTTC
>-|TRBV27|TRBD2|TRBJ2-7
CASSLRVPTSGRNYEQYF
TGTGCCAGCAGTTTACGGGTCCCAACTAGCGGGAGGAATTACGAGCAGTACTTC
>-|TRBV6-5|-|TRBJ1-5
CASSYRGSRNQPQHF
TGTGCCAGCAGTTACAGGGGTTCGCGCAATCAGCCCCAGCATTTT
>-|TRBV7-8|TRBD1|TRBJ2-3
CASSSWDSSTDTQYF
TGTGCCAGCAGCTCGTGGGACAGCAGCACAGATACGCAGTATTTT
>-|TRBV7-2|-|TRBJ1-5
CASSFTVSQPQHF
TGTGCCAGCAGCTTCACGGTGAGTCAGCCCCAGCATTTT
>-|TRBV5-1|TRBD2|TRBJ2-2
CASSGLAGALGELFF
TGCGCCAGCAGTGGACTAGCGGGAGCTCTCGGGGAGCTGTTTTTT
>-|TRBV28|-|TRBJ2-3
CASSSNTYSGTAGDTQYF
TGTGCCAGCAGTTCCAACACATATTCCGGGACAGCGGGAGATACGCAGTATTTT
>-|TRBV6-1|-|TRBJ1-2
CASSATLDKYYGYTF
TGTGCCAGCAGTGCAACCTTAGACAAATACTATGGCTACACCTTC
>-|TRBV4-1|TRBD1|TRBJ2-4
CASSQEGQGKTTQYF
TGCGCCAGCAGCCAGGAAGGACAGGGGAAAACAACTCAGTACTTC
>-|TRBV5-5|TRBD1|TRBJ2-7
CASSLVATGGAYSEQYF
TGTGCCAGCAGCCTAGTCGCGACAGGGGGCGCCTACTCCGAGCAGTACTTC
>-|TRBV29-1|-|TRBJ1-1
CSVEEEVGAFF
TGCAGCGTTGAAGAGGAGGTTGGAGCTTTCTTT
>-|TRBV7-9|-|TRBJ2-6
CASSDGGAVGSSGANVLTF
TGTGCCAGCAGCGATGGGGGGGCAGTGGGTTCCTCTGGGGCCAACGTCCTGACTTTC
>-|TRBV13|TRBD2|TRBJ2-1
CASSLGRTSMNEQFF
TGTGCCAGCAGCTTAGGACGGACTAGTATGAATGAGCAGTTCTTC
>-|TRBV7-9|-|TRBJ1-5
CASSRGGSNQPQHF
TGTGCCAGCAGCCGCGGAGGGTCCAATCAGCCCCAGCATTTT
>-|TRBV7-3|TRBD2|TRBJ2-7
CASSRWTGGEQYF
TGTGCCAGCAGTCGTTGGACGGGGGGCGAGCAGTACTTC
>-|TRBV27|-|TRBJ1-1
CASSLHINLPRDTEAFF
TGTGCCAGCAGTTTACACATTAACCTACCGAGGGACACTGAAGCTTTCTTT
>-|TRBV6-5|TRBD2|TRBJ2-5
CASTEAGRAQETQYF
TGTGCCAGCACCGAAGCGGGGCGGGCCCAAGAGACCCAGTACTTC
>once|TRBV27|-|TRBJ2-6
CASSDPGTPAGANVLTF
TGTGCCAGCAGTGACCCCGGGACACCAGCTGGGGCCAACGTCCTGACTTTC
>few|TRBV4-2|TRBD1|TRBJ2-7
CASSQDGQGSSYEQYF
TGTGCCAGCAGCCAAGACGGACAGGGGAGCTCCTACGAGCAGTACTTC
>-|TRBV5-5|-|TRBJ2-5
CASSLSANQETQYF
TGTGCCTCCAGCCTGTCAGCGAACCAAGAGACCCAGTACTTC
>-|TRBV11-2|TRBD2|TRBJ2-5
CASSPRTSTYSETQYF
TGTGCCAGCAGCCCCCGGACTAGCACCTACTCAGAGACCCAGTACTTC
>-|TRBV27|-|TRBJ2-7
CASSLLKLTQGGYEQYF
TGTGCCAGCAGTTTACTCAAACTAACCCAGGGGGGCTACGAGCAGTACTTC
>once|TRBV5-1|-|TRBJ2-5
CASSIGQGAQYF
TGCGCCAGCAGCATAGGTCAAGGGGCCCAGTACTTC